Below, one T cell receptor (beta chain) is given with its context. Its cognate antigen is unknown. V was clipped by 4 bases and J by 3 bases, with 10 bases between them. CDR3 length: 13 residues. Germline V gene sequence: CDR1 WNHNN, CDR2 SYGVQD (reference sequence). The record originates from a study of graft-versus-host responses after intestinal transplantation. Whole-study context: Each of the recipients got a multivisceral, liver-intestinal, or isolated intestinal transplant. Each patient got anti-thymocyte globulin induction, then tacrolimus and steroids for roughly 3 years. Study-wide findings and caveats: GvH clonotypes were identified within recipient marrow, with a subset emerging first in ileum or blood.

TCRdb's copy holds only in-frame clones and misses some; the assay was immunoSEQ multiplex PCR. The table shows 50,000 to 75,000 clones, with 89% occurring only once. Lamina propria and intraepithelial lymphocytes were released by processing graft tissue. The rearrangement joins TRBV10-1 to TRBJ2-7; possible D gene TRBD1, 5 bases. The TCR was taken from a human patient who received an intestinal transplant, so some T cells may come from the graft donor. The specimen was ileum tissue, collected around 350 days after transplant. CDR3 DNA sequence: TGCGCCAGCAGTGTCGAGACAGACTACGAGCAGTACTTC. Amino acids: CASSVETDYEQYF.